This T cell receptor beta chain is from a study of PD-1 blockade in classical Hodgkin lymphoma. This table comes from immunoSEQ multiplex PCR, and its TCRdb copy is limited to in-frame clones, with some not included. The repertoire holds about 39,000 clones, with 70% to 80% as singletons. The germline V gene has CDR1 SGHRS and CDR2 YFSETQ. The CDR3 extends over 14 amino acids. The V end lost 4 bases, the J end lost 2 bases, and 12 bases lay between the germline ends. Time point of the sample: cycle 4 day 1 (C4D1), after 5 to 7 weeks of nivolumab. There was relapse after autologous stem cell transplantation in every patient, and there was variation in brentuximab vedotin exposure. On this clone: Its antigen is unidentified.

Study-wide results and caveats: Reported findings placed baseline TCR diversity lower in newly diagnosed patients (compared with healthy donors).

The source material was peripheral blood mononuclear cells (PBMCs), sampled before the fourth cycle of nivolumab. This clonotype was obtained from a human donor with classical Hodgkin lymphoma. This sequence joins TRBV5-1 and TRBJ1-1; possible D gene TRBD1, 6 bases. The CDR3 nucleotides read TGCGCCAGCAGCCCGCGGACAGCCAACACTGAAGCTTTCTTT. Its translation: CASSPRTANTEAFF.